The 25 T cell receptor beta chains reported below all come from one sample, sequenced in a study of cytomegalovirus exposure and HLA in healthy donors. It was with 60 Vbeta and 13 Jbeta primers that the PCR ran. Generated by immunoSEQ multiplex PCR, the TCRdb table keeps only in-frame clones and is missing some. The profile shows over 65,000 clones, about 78% of them singletons. Sequencing was carried out using PBMCs. These receptors were taken from a man between 45 and 60 years old in good health and CMV-seronegative.

The chain recombines TRBV15 with TRBJ2-1, with 7 bases identical to TRBD2. The germline V gene has CDR1 LNHNV and CDR2 YYDKDF (reference sequence). The CDR3 runs to 16 residues. V shed 0 bases and J 8 bases; nucleotides not matched to a gene: 10. This CDR3 is CATSRDRSGRVDEQFF. The CDR3 DNA is TGTGCCACCAGCAGAGATCGGTCGGGGAGGGTCGATGAGCAGTTCTTC.

The CDR3 spells CAWTRTGVIYGYTF. The CDR3 region has the DNA TGTGCCTGGACTCGGACAGGGGTTATCTATGGCTACACCTTC. This chain connects TRBV30 to TRBJ1-2; 9 bases map to TRBD1. The germline V gene has CDR1 GTSNPN and CDR2 SVGIG (reference sequence). The CDR3 length is 14 residues. With 4 bases clipped from V and 4 bases from J, the junction kept 7 bases outside the gene matches.

The chain recombines TRBV6-1 with TRBJ1-1; the D gene is possibly TRBD1 (5 bases). The length of the CDR3 is 14 residues. Germline V CDR1 and CDR2: MNHNS, SASEGT. Trimming took off 8 bases at V and 2 bases at J, with 15 bases between the two ends. The CDR3 DNA is TGTGCCAGCCTTCCGTCCGACAGAAACACTGAAGCTTTCTTT. It specifies CASLPSDRNTEAFF.

The rearrangement links TRBV6-1 to TRBJ2-5; TRBD2 matches 10 bases. The CDR3 is made up of 15 amino acids. V was clipped by 7 bases and J by 4 bases; unmatched bases: 9. The germline V gene encodes CDR1 MNHNS and CDR2 SASEGT. DNA of the CDR3: TGTGCCAGCAACGGTCCAATAGCGGGGGGAGAGACCCAGTACTTC. Its protein product is CASNGPIAGGETQYF.

The J gene is TRBJ2-5, the V gene TRBV18, with 9 bases lining up with TRBD1. Germline assignment: CDR1 KGHSH and CDR2 LQKENI. J gave up 5 bases and V 0 bases, and 7 bases lay outside the gene matches. This CDR3 spans 16 amino acids. For the CDR3, the DNA is TGTGCCAGCTCACCACCCTTCGGGACAGGGCGGGAGACCCAGTACTTC. It yields the protein CASSPPFGTGRETQYF.

The chain combines TRBV13 with TRBJ2-1; D is uncertain. This CDR3 is built from 15 residues. V was trimmed by 1 base and J by 0 bases, leaving 7 bases between them. The germline V gene has CDR1 PRHDT and CDR2 FYEKMQ (reference sequence). The CDR3 nucleotides are TGTGCCAGCAGCTTAGCGGGTGGCTCCTACAATGAGCAGTTCTTC. Translation: CASSLAGGSYNEQFF.

V is TRBV7-9 and J is TRBJ2-2; a possible D gene is TRBD2 (5 bases). This CDR3 has 15 residues. Between the trimmed V and J ends, which lost 5 bases and 4 bases, there was a span of 14 bases. Germline V gene sequence: CDR1 SEHNR, CDR2 FQNEAQ (reference sequence). CDR3 nucleotides: TGTGCCAGCAGCCCCTGGGAGCTATCCACCGGGGAGCTGTTTTTT. As protein: CASSPWELSTGELFF.

The J gene is TRBJ1-3, the V gene TRBV5-6; weak D call: TRBD1 (6 bases). Germline V gene lookup returns CDR1 SGHDT and CDR2 YYEEEE. V lost 2 bases and J 0 bases, leaving 9 bases between the germline ends. The CDR3 runs to 15 residues. In DNA, the CDR3 is TGTGCCAGCAGCTTACGACAGGCCTCTGGAAACACCATATATTTT. As protein: CASSLRQASGNTIYF. Together with reference TRBV5-6 and TRBJ1-3, the CDR3 gives the full variable domain: DAGVTQSPTHLIKTRGQQVTLRCSPKSGHDTVSWYQQALGQGPQFIFQYYEEEERQRGNFPDRFSGHQFPNYSSELNVNALLLGDSALYLCASSLRQASGNTIYFGEGSWLTVV.

This clone was counted only a few times. The chain carries TRBV4-2 and TRBJ2-3; D uncertain. The CDR3 runs 12 residues. CDR1 LGHNA and CDR2 YNFKEQ come from the germline V gene. V lost 1 base and J 13 bases, leaving 12 bases between the germline ends. The CDR3 coding sequence is TGTGCCAGCAGCCAAGTCGCGAAAGCAAAGTATTTT. Its protein is CASSQVAKAKYF.

V usage is TRBV28 and J usage is TRBJ1-5; 10 nucleotides align to TRBD1. Trimming at V came to 4 bases and at J to 7 bases, leaving 10 bases not matched to a gene. Germline assignment: CDR1 MDHEN and CDR2 SYDVKM. The CDR3 loop spans 16 amino acids. The CDR3, as DNA: TGTGCCAGCAGTTCCAAGACAGGGGGCGTCTGGCAGCCCCAGCATTTT. Translation gives CASSSKTGGVWQPQHF.

The gene calls are TRBV2 and TRBJ1-4, with 10 bases aligning to TRBD1. This CDR3 comprises 15 residues. CDR1 and CDR2 from the germline V gene are SNHLY and FYNNEI. With V trimmed by 8 bases and J by 8 bases, 11 bases remained unmatched. Here the CDR3 reads CASSGQGFGDEKLFF. As DNA, the CDR3 is TGTGCCAGCTCGGGACAGGGGTTTGGTGACGAAAAACTGTTTTTT.

V usage is TRBV6-1 and J usage is TRBJ2-5; 11 bases fit TRBD1. In germline, CDR1 is MNHNS, CDR2 SASEGT. The trim removed 6 bases at V and 5 bases at J, leaving 8 bases unmatched. This CDR3 region has 15 residues. CDR3 DNA: TGTGCCAGCAGAAGTCCGGACAGGGGGCGGGAGACCCAGTACTTC. It is translated as CASRSPDRGRETQYF.

About this clone itself: Since a far larger clone is one base different, this is likely a read error. The chain has TRBV29-1 and TRBJ1-1; 7 bases fit TRBD1. Looked up from germline, CDR1 is SQVTM and CDR2 is ANQGSEA. The length of the CDR3 is 13 residues. CDR3 sequence: CSVTGQVNNEAFF. Here the CDR3 DNA reads TGCAGCGTTACCGGACAGGTGAACAATGAAGCTTTCTTT. The entire variable domain, with the rest obtained from reference TRBV29-1 and TRBJ1-1, is as follows: SAVISQKPSRDICQRGTSLTIQCQVDSQVTMMFWYRQQPGQSLTLIATANQGSEATYESGFVIDKFPISRPNLTFSTLTVSNMSPEDSSIYLCSVTGQVNNEAFFGQGTRLTVV.

CDR3 protein: CASSPDRGQYF. CDR3 sequence (DNA): TGTGCCAGCAGCCCGGACAGGGGGCAGTACTTC. V gene TRBV7-2 combines with J gene TRBJ2-7, with 9 bases lining up with TRBD1. Unmatched junction bases numbered 2, after V lost 5 bases and J lost 9 bases. The CDR3 is made up of 11 amino acids. CDR1 and CDR2 from the germline V gene are SGHTA and FQGNSA.

This chain uses TRBV7-9 with TRBJ1-3; D might be TRBD1 (5 bases). The CDR3 is made up of 14 amino acids. Germline values: CDR1 SEHNR, CDR2 FQNEAQ (reference sequence). Trimming took off 1 base at V and 4 bases at J, with 8 bases between the two ends. CDR3 DNA: TGTGCCAGCAGCTTAGTCGGGGGAGGAAACACCATATATTTT. Encoded protein: CASSLVGGGNTIYF.

The rearrangement uses TRBV9 and TRBJ2-2, with TRBD2 matching 12 bases. The germline gives CDR1 SGDLS, CDR2 YYNGEE. After removal of 5 bases from V and 6 bases from J, the junction contained 5 bases not matched to a gene. The CDR3 covers 15 residues. As DNA, the CDR3 is TGTGCCAGCAGAAGACTAGCGGGGGAGTCCGGGGAGCTGTTTTTT. Translated: CASRRLAGESGELFF.

The CDR3 spells CAWAPSTVNYGYTF. In DNA form, the CDR3 reads TGTGCCTGGGCCCCCTCGACAGTTAACTATGGCTACACCTTC. The chain combines TRBV30 with TRBJ1-2; the D gene is possibly TRBD1 (5 bases). The ends were cut back, 5 bases at V and 1 base at J, with 14 bases in the middle. Germline V gene lookup returns CDR1 GTSNPN and CDR2 SVGIG (reference sequence). The CDR3 is 14 residues long.

V gene TRBV28 combines with J gene TRBJ1-2; D call uncertain. The length of the CDR3 is 15 residues. Looked up from germline, CDR1 is MDHEN and CDR2 is SYDVKM. The ends were cut back, 1 base at V and 5 bases at J, with 14 bases in the middle. CDR3 amino acids: CASSLSAQGRYGYTF. CDR3 sequence (DNA): TGTGCCAGCAGTTTATCGGCCCAAGGGAGGTATGGCTACACCTTC.

The genes are TRBV9 and TRBJ1-2; weak D call: TRBD1 (6 bases). Trimming removed 4 bases from V and 2 bases from J, with 24 bases in between. Germline V CDR1 and CDR2: SGDLS, YYNGEE. The length of the CDR3 is 18 residues. CDR3 protein: CASSSTGTPRRQNYGYTF. The CDR3 DNA sequence: TGTGCCAGCAGCTCTACCGGGACACCGAGGAGGCAAAACTATGGCTACACCTTC.

This clone occurred once. A much larger clone lies one base from this, so it may be a read error. The CDR3 loop is CASSLGLAGGVGEQFF. In nucleotides, the CDR3 is TGTGCCAGCAGCTTGGGGCTAGCGGGGGGGGTTGGGGAGCAGTTCTTC. This chain joins TRBV5-5 and TRBJ2-1; TRBD2 matches 12 bases. V dropped 0 bases and J dropped 10; count of bases not matched to a gene: 8. The CDR3 is 16 residues long. The germline CDR1 and CDR2 sequences are SGHKS and YYEKEE (reference sequence).

There are a few counts of this clone. The rearrangement uses TRBV5-4 and TRBJ1-3; possible D gene TRBD1, 6 bases. The CDR3 is made up of 15 amino acids. Germline values: CDR1 SGHNT, CDR2 YYREEE (reference sequence). V was shortened by 0 bases and J by 4 bases, with 11 bases between the two germline ends. The CDR3 sequence: CASSLDPGEGNTIYF. CDR3 nucleotide sequence: TGTGCCAGCAGCTTGGATCCAGGGGAAGGAAACACCATATATTTT. The variable domain in full, with the rest retrieved from reference TRBV5-4 and TRBJ1-3, is ETGVTQSPTHLIKTRGQQVTLRCSSQSGHNTVSWYQQALGQGPQFIFQYYREEENGRGNFPPRFSGLQFPNYSSELNVNALELDDSALYLCASSLDPGEGNTIYFGEGSWLTVV.

This clone was observed a few times. The gene calls are TRBV13 and TRBJ2-7, with D uncertain. Germline-derived CDR1 and CDR2 are PRHDT and FYEKMQ (reference sequence). The V gene lost 5 bases and the J gene lost 0 bases, with 8 bases spanning the gap. The CDR3 has 13 residues. In DNA, the CDR3 is TGTGCCAGCAGCGTCCCCAACTCCTACGAGCAGTACTTC. Its translation: CASSVPNSYEQYF.

The genes are TRBV7-2 and TRBJ2-3; 7 nucleotides align to TRBD1. This CDR3 spans 15 amino acids. After removal of 4 bases from V and 2 bases from J, the junction contained 6 bases not matched to a gene. The germline CDR1 and CDR2 sequences are SGHTA and FQGNSA. DNA of the CDR3: TGTGCCAGCAGCTCACAGAGGGGGCACACAGATACGCAGTATTTT. Encoded protein: CASSSQRGHTDTQYF. Full variable domain (outside the CDR3, taken from reference TRBV7-2 and TRBJ2-3): GAGVSQSPSNKVTEKGKDVELRCDPISGHTALYWYRQSLGQGLEFLIYFQGNSAPDKSGLPSDRFSAERTGGSVSTLTIQRTQQEDSAVYLCASSSQRGHTDTQYFGPGTRLTVL.

This clone was seen ten or more times. This chain joins TRBV5-5 and TRBJ1-6, with 9 bases matching TRBD1. Germline loops: CDR1 SGHKS, CDR2 YYEKEE (reference sequence). The CDR3 totals 17 residues. The J segment lost 3 bases and the V segment lost 4 bases, leaving 8 bases of the junction unmatched. For the CDR3, the DNA is TGTGCCAGCAGCCTAGGGACAGGGAACTTCTATAATTCACCCCTCCACTTT. It encodes CASSLGTGNFYNSPLHF.

This chain links TRBV6-5 with TRBJ2-6; D remains unclear. The V and J ends lost 9 bases and 2 bases respectively, with 8 bases between them. This CDR3 comprises 13 residues. Germline assignment: CDR1 MNHEY and CDR2 SVGAGI. Here the CDR3 DNA reads TGTGCCAGTTTGACTGCTGGGGCCAACGTCCTGACTTTC. Amino acid sequence: CASLTAGANVLTF.